The next 2 T cell receptor beta chains were all read from a single sample in a study of tumor-infiltrating lymphocytes in primary liver carcinoma. The template, roughly 550 ng total RNA, yielded TCR beta cDNA made with a constant-region primer. Slightly modified ARM-PCR with three nested multiplex PCR rounds yielded TCR beta libraries. Researchers ran the first two PCR rounds for 9 to 10 cycles each with TRBV1-TRBV30 forward primers and a C-beta reverse primer. TCRdb re-derived calls from the multiplex PCR reads in MiXCR, one entry per CDR3 protein. In the table there are 40,000 to 50,000 distinct CDR3 sequences, 70% to 85% of which are singletons. Taking about 19-31 mg of unsorted bulk tissue, the authors co-extracted RNA and DNA. Input material: liver tumor tissue from sampling region 3. Subset reported: tumor region T3, left-lateral pole. The receptors originated from a man aged 35-49 years with primary liver carcinoma and hepatitis B virus infection.

Comments on this clonotype: A junction boundary mismatches the germline segment, possibly from a read error. The rearrangement uses TRBV29-1 and TRBJ1-1; no definite D call. The V gene's germline CDR1 is SQVTM and CDR2 ANQGSEA. This CDR3 is 13 amino acids long. CDR3 DNA: TGCAACGTTGTGCACAGTTCGAGCACTGAAGCTTTCTTT. Protein product: CNVVHSSSTEAFF.

Points on this clonotype: Because the CDR3 is missing its conserved closing phenylalanine or tryptophan, this is likely a read error. V and J are TRBV12-3 or TRBV12-4 and TRBJ2-1; D is perhaps TRBD2 (6 bases). Trimming took off 9 bases at V and 6 bases at J, with 18 bases between the two ends. This CDR3 has 14 amino acids. CDR3: CASTTGRRGNEQFI. CDR3 in DNA: TGTGCCAGTACTACAGGACGGAGGGGCAATGAGCAGTTCATC.